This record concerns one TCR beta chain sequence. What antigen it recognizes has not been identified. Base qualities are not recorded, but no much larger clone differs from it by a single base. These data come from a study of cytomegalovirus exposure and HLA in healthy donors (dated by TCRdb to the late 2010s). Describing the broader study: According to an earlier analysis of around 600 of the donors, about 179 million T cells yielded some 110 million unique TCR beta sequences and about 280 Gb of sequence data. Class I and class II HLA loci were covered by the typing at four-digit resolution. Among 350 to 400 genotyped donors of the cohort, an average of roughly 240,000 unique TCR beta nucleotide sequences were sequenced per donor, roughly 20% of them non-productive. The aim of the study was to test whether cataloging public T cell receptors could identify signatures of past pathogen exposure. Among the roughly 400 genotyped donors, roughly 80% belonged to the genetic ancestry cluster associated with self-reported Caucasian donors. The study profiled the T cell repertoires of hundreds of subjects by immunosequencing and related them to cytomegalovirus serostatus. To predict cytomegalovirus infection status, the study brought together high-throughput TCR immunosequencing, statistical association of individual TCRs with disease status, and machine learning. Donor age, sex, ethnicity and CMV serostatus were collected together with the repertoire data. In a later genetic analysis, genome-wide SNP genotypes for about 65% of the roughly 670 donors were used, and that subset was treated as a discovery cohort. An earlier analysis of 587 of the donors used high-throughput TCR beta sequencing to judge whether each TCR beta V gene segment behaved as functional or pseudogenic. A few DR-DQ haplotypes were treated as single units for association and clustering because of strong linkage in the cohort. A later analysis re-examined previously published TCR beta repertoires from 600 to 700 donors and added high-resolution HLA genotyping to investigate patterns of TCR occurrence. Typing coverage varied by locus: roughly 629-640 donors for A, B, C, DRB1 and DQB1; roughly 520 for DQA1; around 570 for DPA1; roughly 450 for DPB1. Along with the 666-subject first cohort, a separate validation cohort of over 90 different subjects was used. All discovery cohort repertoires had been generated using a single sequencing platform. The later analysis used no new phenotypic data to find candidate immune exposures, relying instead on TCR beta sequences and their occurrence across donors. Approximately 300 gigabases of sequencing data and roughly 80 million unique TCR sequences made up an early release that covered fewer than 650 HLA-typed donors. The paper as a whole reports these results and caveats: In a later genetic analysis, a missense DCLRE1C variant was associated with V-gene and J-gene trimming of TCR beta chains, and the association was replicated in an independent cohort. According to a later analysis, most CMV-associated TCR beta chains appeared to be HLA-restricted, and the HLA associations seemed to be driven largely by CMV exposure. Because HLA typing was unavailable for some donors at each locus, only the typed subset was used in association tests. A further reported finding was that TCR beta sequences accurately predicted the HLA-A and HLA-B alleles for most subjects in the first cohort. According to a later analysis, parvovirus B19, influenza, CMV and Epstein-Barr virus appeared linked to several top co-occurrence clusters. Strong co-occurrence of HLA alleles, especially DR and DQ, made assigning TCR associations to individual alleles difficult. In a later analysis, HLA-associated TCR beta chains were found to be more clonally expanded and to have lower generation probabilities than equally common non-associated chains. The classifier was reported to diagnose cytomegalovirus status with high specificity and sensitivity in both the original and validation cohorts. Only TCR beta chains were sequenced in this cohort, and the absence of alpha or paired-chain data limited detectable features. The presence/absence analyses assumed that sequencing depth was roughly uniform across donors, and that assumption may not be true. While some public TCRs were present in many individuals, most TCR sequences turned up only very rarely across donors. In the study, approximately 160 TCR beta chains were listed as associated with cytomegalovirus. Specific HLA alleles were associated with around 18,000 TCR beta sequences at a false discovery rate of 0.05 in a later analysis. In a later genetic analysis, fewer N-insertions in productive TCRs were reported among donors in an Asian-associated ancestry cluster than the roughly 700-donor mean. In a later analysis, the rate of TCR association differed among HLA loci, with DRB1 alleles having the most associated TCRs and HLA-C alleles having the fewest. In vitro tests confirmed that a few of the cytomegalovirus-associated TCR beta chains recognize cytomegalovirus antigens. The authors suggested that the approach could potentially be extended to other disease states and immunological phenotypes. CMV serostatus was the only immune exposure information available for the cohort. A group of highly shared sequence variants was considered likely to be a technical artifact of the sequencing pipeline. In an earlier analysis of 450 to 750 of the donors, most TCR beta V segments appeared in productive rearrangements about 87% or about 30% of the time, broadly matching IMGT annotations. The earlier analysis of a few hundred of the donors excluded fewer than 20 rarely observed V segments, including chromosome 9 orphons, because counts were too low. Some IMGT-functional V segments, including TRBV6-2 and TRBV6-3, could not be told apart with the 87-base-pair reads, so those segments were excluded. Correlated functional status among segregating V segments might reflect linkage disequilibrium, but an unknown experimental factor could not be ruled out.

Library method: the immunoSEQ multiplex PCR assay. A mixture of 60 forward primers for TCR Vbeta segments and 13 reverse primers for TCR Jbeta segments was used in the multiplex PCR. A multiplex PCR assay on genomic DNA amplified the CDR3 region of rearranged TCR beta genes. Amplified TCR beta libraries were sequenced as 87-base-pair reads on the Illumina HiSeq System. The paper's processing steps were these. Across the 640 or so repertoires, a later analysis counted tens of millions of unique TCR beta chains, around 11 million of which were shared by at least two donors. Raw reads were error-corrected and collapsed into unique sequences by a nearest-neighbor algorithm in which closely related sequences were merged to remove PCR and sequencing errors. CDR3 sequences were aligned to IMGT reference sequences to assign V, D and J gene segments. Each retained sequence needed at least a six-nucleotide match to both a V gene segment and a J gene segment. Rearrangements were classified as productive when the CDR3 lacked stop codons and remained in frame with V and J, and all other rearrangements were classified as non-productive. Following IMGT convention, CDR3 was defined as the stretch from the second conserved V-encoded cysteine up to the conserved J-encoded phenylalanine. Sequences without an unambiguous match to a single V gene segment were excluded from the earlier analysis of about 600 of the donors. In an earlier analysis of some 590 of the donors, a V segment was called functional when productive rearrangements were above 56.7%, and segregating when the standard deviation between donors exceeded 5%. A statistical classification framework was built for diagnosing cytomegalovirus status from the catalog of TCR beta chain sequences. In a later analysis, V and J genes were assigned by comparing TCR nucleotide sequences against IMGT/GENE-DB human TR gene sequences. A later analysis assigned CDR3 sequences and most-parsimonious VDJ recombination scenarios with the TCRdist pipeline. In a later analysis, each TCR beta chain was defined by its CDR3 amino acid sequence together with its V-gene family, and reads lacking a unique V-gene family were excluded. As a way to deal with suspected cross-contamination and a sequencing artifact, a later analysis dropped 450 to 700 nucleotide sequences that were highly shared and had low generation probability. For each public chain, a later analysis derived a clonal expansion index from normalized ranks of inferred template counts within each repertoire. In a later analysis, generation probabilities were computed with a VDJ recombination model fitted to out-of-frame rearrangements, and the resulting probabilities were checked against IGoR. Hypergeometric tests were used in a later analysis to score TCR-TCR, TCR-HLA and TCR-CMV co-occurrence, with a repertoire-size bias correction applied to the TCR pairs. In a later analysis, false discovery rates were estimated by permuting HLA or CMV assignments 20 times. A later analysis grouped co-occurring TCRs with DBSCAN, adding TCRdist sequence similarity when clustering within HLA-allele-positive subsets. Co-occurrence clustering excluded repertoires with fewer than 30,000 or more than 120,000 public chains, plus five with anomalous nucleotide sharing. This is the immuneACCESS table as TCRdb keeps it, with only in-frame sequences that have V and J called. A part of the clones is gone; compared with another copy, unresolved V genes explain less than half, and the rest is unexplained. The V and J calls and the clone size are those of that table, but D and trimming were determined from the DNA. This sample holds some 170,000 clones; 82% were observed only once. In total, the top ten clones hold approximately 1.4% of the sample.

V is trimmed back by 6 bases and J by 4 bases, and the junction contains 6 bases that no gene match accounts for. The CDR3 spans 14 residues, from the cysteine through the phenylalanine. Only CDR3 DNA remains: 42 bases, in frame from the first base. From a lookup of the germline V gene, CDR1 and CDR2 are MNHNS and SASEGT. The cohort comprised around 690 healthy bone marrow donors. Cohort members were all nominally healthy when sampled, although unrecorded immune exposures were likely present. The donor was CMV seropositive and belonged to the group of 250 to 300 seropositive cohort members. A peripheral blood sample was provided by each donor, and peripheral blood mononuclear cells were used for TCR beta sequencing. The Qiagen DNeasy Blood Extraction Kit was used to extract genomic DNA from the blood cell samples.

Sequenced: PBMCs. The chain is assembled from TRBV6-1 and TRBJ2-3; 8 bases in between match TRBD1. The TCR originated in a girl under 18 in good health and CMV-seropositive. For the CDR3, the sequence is CASRAGGYSDTQYF. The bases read TGTGCCAGCAGGGCAGGGGGCTATTCAGATACGCAGTATTTT.